The source of this T cell receptor beta chain is a study of CXCR3-negative and CXCR3-positive naive CD8 T cells. Whole-study findings and limits: The majority of assays used fresh PBMCs, and CXCR3 expression partially decreased after cryopreservation. Naive cells that were CXCR3-positive had more hydrophobic TRB CDR3s (compared with CXCR3-negative naive cells). Memory cells differed in TRBV-TRBJ usage, but naive CXCR3-negative and CXCR3-positive cells had similar usage. Naive subsets were similarly diverse, while memory CD8+ repertoires were much less diverse.

A word on this clonotype: The antigen remains undetermined.

5' RACE that incorporated UMI labels was used to prepare the TRB cDNA libraries. TCRdb re-called the 5' RACE reads; one entry per CDR3 protein, DNA not given. The table lists about 89,000 distinct CDR3 sequences. Every CD8+ subset sample held around 300,000 flow-sorted cells, done in triplicate. The CDR3 consists of 15 residues. Germline values: CDR1 MNHEY, CDR2 SMNVEV (reference sequence). The sequence was collected from a human donor in good health. Some clones in this sample may be carry-over from other donors' samples. The rearrangement joins TRBV27 to TRBJ2-2; the D call from TCRdb, TRBD1, cannot be confirmed without DNA. Source material: naive CXCR3+ CD8+ T cells from blood. As for subset: CD45RO-CCR7+CD27+CD95- naive CD8+ T cells expressing CXCR3 (TNR3+). CDR3 sequence reads: CASSSNSGPAGELFF.